This TCR beta chain was sequenced for a study of T cell changes during pregnancy in multiple sclerosis (dated by TCRdb to the late 2010s). General notes on the study: The study examined how the T cell repertoire changed over the course of pregnancy in women with multiple sclerosis.

CDR1 KGHSH and CDR2 LQKENI are derived from the germline V gene. Measured from the cysteine to the phenylalanine, the CDR3 is 15 residues long. Just CDR3 DNA is preserved here, 45 bases in frame from base 1. V sheds 0 bases and J sheds 1 base, leaving 7 bases between their ends. Libraries were made using the immunoSEQ multiplex PCR assay. Sourced from immuneACCESS, this table was stored by TCRdb with only in-frame sequences that have V and J called. A share of the clones is absent; for the studies checked, an unresolved V gene accounts for under half, and the remainder has no known explanation. This sample gives tens of thousands of clones in total; more than 90% of them show up just once. The ten biggest clones cover roughly 0.5% of the sample. A note on this clone: It has no known antigen specificity. No much larger clonotype is one base removed from it; base qualities were not supplied.

The V and J genes are TRBV18 and TRBJ2-1, and possibly TRBD1, on 5 matching bases. Source: CD4+ T cells from peripheral blood mononuclear cells, taken in the second trimester of pregnancy. The receptor comes from a female donor in good health, enrolled as a control in a pregnancy study. CDR3 reads: CASSPPQGSYNEQFF. The DNA sequence is as follows: TGTGCCAGCTCACCACCCCAGGGTTCCTACAATGAGCAGTTCTTC.